This T cell receptor (beta chain) comes out of a study of blood T cell repertoires in COVID-19. The protocol was immunoSEQ multiplex PCR, while the TCRdb copy is restricted to in-frame clones and leaves out a portion. The sample includes around 150,000 clones, around nine tenths of them seen just once. V shed 5 bases and J 3 bases; nucleotides not matched to a gene: 9. Per germline, CDR1 SEHNR and CDR2 FQNEAQ (reference sequence). The CDR3 runs 16 residues. This TCR was recovered from a man between 60 and 70 years old with active or convalescent COVID-19. The specimen sequenced was peripheral blood. The V gene is TRBV7-9, the J gene TRBJ2-3, with TRBD1 identical over 9 bases. CDR3: CASSIGDRVRTDTQYF. The CDR3 DNA is TGTGCCAGCAGCATAGGGGACAGGGTCAGGACAGATACGCAGTATTTT.